This T cell receptor (beta chain) appears in the sequencing data of a study of shared clonotypes between healthy human individuals. Findings and caveats of the study: Non-shared clonotypes showed lower generation probabilities than clonotypes common to all four donors. Memory subsets had estimated richness that was generally smaller than that of naive subsets. Of the naive CD4 clonotypes, 4% to 5% were shared across a handful of donors.

Germline lookup yields CDR1 SGHRS and CDR2 YFSETQ. With 0 bases clipped from V and 0 bases from J, the junction kept 9 bases outside the gene matches. This CDR3 is 17 amino acids long. Comment on this clone: Its antigen remains unidentified.

This table comes from immunoSEQ multiplex PCR, and its TCRdb copy is limited to in-frame clones, with some not included. The sample lists about 2 million clones, just under 95% occurring once. Terminally differentiated effector memory CD45RA+ cells were excluded from the naive CD8 cells, which were CD45RO-negative and positively selected for CCR7. This TCR derives from a man aged 18 to 29 in good health. Material: naive CD8+ T cells sorted from blood. The chain uses TRBV5-1 and TRBJ2-7, with 7 bases aligning to TRBD1. CDR3 loop: CASSLVQGVMSSYEQYF. The CDR3 DNA reads TGCGCCAGCAGCTTGGTTCAGGGGGTGATGAGCTCCTACGAGCAGTACTTC.